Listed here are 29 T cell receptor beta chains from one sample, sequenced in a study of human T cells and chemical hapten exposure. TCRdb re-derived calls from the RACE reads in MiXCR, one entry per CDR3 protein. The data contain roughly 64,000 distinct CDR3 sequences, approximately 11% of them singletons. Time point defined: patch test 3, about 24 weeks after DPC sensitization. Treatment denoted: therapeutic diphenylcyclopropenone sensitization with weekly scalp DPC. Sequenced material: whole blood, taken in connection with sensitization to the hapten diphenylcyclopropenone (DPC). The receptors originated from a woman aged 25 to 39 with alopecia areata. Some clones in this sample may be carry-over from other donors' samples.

In DNA form, the CDR3 reads TGCGCCATCCCAGTCGGACGGGGGGACAATGAGCAGTTCTTC. Translating gives CAIPVGRGDNEQFF. The rearrangement joins TRBV4-3 to TRBJ2-1, with 7 positions matching TRBD2. The CDR3 contains 14 residues. CDR1 is LGHNA and CDR2 is YSLEER in the germline V gene. V shed 10 bases, J shed 5 bases, and the junction held 11 bases outside the gene matches.

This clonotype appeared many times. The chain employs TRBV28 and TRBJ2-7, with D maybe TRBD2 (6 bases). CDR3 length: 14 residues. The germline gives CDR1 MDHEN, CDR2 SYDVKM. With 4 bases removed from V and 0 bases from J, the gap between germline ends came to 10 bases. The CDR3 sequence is CASSSAGSSYEQYF. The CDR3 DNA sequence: TGTGCCAGCAGTTCCGCGGGGAGCTCCTACGAGCAGTACTTC.

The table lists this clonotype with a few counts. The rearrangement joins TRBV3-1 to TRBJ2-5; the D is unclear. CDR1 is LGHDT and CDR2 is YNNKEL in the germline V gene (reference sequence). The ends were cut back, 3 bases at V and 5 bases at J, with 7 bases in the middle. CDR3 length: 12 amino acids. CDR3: CASSHEHETQYF. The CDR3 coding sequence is TGTGCCAGCAGCCATGAGCACGAGACCCAGTACTTC.

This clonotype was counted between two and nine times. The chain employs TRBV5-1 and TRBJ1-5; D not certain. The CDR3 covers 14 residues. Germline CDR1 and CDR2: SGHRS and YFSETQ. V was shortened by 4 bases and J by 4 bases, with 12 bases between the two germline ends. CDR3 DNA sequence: TGCGCCAGCAGCCCAGACGGTCTGAATCAGCCCCAGCATTTT. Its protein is CASSPDGLNQPQHF.

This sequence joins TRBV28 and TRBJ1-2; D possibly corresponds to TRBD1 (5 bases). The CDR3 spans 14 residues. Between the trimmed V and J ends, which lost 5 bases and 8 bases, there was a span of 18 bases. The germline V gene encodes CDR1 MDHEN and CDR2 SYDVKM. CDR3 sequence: CASSRLLGVEGYTF. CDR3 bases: TGTGCCAGCAGTAGGCTATTAGGGGTGGAAGGCTACACCTTC.

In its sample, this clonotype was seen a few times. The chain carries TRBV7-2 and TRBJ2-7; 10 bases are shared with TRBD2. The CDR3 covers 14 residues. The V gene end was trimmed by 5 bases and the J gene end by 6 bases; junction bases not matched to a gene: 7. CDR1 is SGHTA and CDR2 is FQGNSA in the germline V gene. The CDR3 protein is CASSLSGRPPEQYF. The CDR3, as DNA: TGTGCCAGCAGCCTTAGCGGGAGGCCCCCCGAGCAGTACTTC.

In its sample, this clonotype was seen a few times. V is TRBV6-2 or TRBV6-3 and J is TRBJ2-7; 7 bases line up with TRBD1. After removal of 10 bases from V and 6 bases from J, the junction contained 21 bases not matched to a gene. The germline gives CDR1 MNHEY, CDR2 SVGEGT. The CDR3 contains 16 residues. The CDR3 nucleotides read TGTGCCACCGGACAGGACCCTCTCTCCGTACGGGGCGAGCAGTACTTC. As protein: CATGQDPLSVRGEQYF.

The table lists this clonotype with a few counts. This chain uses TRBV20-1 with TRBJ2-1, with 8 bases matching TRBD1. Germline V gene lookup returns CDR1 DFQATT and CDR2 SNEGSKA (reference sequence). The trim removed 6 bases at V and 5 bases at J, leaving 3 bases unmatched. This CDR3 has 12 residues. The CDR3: CSAQTGDNEQFF. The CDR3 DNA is TGCAGTGCCCAGACAGGGGACAATGAGCAGTTCTTC.

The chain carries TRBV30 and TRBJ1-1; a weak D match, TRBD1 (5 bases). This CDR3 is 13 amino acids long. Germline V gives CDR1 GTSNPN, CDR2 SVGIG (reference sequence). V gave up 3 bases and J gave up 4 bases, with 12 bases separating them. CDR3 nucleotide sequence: TGTGCCTGGAGGGGGTCAGGGAGCACTGAAGCTTTCTTT. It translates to CAWRGSGSTEAFF.

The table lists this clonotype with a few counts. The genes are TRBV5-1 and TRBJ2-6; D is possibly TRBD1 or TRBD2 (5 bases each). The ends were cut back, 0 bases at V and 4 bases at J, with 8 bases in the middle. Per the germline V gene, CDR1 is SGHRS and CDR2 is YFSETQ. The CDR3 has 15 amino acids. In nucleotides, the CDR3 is TGCGCCAGCAGCTTGGAGGGGACCGGGGCCAACGTCCTGACTTTC. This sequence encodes CASSLEGTGANVLTF.

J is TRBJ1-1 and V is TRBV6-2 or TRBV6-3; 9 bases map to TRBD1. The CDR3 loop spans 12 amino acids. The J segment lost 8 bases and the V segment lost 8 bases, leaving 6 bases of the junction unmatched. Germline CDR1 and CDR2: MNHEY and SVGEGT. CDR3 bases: TGTGCCAGCGGTACAGGGGGCAGAGAAGCTTTCTTT. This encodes CASGTGGREAFF.

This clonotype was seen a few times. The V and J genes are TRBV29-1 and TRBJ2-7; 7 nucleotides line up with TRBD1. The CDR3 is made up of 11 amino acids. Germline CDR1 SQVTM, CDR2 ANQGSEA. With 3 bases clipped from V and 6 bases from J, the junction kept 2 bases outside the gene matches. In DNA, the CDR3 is TGCAGCGTTGATGACAGGGTCGAGCAGTACTTC. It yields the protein CSVDDRVEQYF.

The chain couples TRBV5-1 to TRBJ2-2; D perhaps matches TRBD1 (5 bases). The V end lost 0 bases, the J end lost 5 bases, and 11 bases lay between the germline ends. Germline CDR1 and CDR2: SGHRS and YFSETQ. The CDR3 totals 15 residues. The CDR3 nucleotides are TGCGCCAGCAGCTTGGTCGGCAGGGAAACCGGGGAGCTGTTTTTT. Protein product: CASSLVGRETGELFF.

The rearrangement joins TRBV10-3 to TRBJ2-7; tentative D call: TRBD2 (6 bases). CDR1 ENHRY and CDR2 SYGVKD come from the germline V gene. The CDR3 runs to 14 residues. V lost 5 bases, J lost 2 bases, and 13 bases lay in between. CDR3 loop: CAISPSEQPYEQYF. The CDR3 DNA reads TGTGCCATCAGTCCTAGCGAGCAGCCCTACGAGCAGTACTTC.

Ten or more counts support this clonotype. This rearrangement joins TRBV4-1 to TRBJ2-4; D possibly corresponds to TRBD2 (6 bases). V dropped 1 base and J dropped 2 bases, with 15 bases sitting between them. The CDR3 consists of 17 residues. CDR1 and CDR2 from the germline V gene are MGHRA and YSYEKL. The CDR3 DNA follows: TGCGCCAGCAGCCAAGTTGGGGGACTCGGACCCAAAAACATTCAGTACTTC. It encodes CASSQVGGLGPKNIQYF.

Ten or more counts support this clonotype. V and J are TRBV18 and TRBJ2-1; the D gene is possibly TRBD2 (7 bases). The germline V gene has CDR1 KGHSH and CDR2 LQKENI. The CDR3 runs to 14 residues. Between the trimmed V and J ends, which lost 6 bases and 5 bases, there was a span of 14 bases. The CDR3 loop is CASSRSGGHNEQFF. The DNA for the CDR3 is TGTGCCAGCTCTCGGTCCGGGGGGCACAATGAGCAGTTCTTC.

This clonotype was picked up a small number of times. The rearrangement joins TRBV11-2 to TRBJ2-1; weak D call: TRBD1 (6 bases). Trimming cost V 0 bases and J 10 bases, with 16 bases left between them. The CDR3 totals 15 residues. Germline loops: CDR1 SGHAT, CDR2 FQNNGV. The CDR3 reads CASSLDRAGDREQFF. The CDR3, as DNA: TGTGCCAGCAGCTTAGATCGTGCAGGGGATCGAGAGCAGTTCTTC.

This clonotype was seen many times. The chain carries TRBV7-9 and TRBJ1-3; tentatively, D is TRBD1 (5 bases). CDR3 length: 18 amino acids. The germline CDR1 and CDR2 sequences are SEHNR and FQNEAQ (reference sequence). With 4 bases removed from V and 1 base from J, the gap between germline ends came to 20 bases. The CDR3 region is CASSSARTGAGSGNTIYF. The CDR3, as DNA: TGTGCCAGCAGCTCAGCACGAACCGGAGCAGGGTCTGGAAACACCATATATTTT.

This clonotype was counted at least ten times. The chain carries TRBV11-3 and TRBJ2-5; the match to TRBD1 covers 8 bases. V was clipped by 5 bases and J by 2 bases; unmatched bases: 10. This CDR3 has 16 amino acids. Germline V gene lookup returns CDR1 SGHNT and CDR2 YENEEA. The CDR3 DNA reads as TGTGCCAGCAGCCCAGCGGACAGGGAGCGACAAGAGACCCAGTACTTC. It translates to CASSPADRERQETQYF.

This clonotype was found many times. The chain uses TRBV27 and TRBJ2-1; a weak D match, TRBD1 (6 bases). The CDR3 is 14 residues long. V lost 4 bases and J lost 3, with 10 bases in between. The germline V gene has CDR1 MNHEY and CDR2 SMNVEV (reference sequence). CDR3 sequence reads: CASSSAQGYNEQFF. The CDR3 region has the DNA TGTGCCAGCAGTTCGGCACAGGGCTACAATGAGCAGTTCTTC.

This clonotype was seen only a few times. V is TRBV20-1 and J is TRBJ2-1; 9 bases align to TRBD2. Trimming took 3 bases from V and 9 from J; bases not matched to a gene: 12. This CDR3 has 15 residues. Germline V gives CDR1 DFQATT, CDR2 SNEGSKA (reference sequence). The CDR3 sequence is CSARQGGGAGSEQFF. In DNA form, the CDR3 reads TGCAGTGCTAGGCAAGGCGGGGGGGCCGGTAGTGAGCAGTTCTTC.

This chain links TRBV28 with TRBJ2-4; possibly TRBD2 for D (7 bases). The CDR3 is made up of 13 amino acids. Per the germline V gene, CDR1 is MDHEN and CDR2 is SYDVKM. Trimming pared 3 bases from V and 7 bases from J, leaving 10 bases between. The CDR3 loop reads CASSFAGANIQYF. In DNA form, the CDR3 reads TGTGCCAGCAGTTTTGCGGGGGCGAACATTCAGTACTTC. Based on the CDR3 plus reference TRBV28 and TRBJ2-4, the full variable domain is DVKVTQSSRYLVKRTGEKVFLECVQDMDHENMFWYRQDPGLGLRLIYFSYDVKMKEKGDIPEGYSVSREKKERFSLILESASTNQTSMYLCASSFAGANIQYFGAGTRLSVL.

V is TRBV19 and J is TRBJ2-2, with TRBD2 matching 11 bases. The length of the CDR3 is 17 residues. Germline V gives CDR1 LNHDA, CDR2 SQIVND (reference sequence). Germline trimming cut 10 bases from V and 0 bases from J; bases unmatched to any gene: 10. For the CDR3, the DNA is TGTGCCACCGGACCAGGACTAGCGGGCGCGAACACCGGGGAGCTGTTTTTT. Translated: CATGPGLAGANTGELFF.

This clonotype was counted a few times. The CDR3 sequence is CASSAGRYMNTEAFF. DNA of the CDR3: TGTGCCAGCAGTGCCGGGAGATACATGAACACTGAAGCTTTCTTT. V and J are TRBV2 and TRBJ1-1; D is unresolved. V was trimmed by 4 bases and J by 0 bases, leaving 12 bases between them. Germline V gives CDR1 SNHLY, CDR2 FYNNEI. CDR3 length equals 15 residues.

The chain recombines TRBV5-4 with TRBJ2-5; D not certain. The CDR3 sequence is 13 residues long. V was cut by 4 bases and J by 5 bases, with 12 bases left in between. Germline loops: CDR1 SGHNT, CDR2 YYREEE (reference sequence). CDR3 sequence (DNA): TGTGCCAGCAGCGTTGTCCCGGTGGAGACCCAGTACTTC. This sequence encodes CASSVVPVETQYF.

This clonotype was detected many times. The CDR3 DNA is TGTGCCAGCAGTTCCAGGGGACAGGGAATCTCCTACGAGCAGTACTTC. It yields the protein CASSSRGQGISYEQYF. The chain combines TRBV27 with TRBJ2-7, with 9 bases that match TRBD1. The CDR3 is made up of 16 amino acids. Trimming cost V 4 bases and J 0 bases; bases outside gene matches: 7. CDR1 MNHEY and CDR2 SMNVEV come from the germline V gene (reference sequence).

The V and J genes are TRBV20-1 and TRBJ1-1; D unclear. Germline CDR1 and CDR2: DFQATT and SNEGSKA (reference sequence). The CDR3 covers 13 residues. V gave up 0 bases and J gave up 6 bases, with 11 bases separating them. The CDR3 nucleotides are TGCAGTGCTAGAGATTCGAGAGTCTCTGAAGCTTTCTTT. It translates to CSARDSRVSEAFF.

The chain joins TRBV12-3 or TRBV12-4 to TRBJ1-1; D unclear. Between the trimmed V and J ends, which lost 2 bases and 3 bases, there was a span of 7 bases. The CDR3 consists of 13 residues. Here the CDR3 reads CASSLPVHTEAFF. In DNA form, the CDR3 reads TGTGCCAGCAGTTTACCTGTGCACACTGAAGCTTTCTTT.

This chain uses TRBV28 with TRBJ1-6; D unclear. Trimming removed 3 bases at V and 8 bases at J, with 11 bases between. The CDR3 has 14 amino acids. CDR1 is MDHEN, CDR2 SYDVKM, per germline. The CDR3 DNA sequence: TGTGCCAGCAGTTTGAGTCGGTCGGATTCACCCCTCCACTTT. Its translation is CASSLSRSDSPLHF.